This T cell receptor (beta chain) is from a study of blood T cells in healthy people across ages. Study-wide results and caveats: Percentage of naive T cells showed a strong correlation with TCR beta diversity. Diversity estimated from one million T cells was considered an underestimate. Lack of knowledge of donor CMV status possibly confounded expanded clonotype changes.

The CDR3 contains 14 residues. V lost 2 bases to trimming and J lost 7 bases, with 12 bases between them. The germline V gene has CDR1 MDHEN and CDR2 SYDVKM. The authors ran a second PCR of roughly 6 to 12 cycles using a sample-barcoded 5' primer and a J-beta primer mix. TCRdb reanalysed the 5' RACE reads using MiXCR and keeps one entry per CDR3 protein. This table holds more than 900,000 distinct CDR3 sequences, approximately 32% found once. This clonotype was recorded a few times. Its specificity is unknown. The data also belong to a second study, concerning T cells of mothers and their children. From that study: In cDNA synthesis, all of the extracted RNA was used at 1.5 ug per 15 ul.

This clonotype was obtained from a middle-aged woman in good health. The chain uses TRBV28 and TRBJ2-1; D is perhaps TRBD1 or TRBD2 (6 bases each). The specimen sequenced was blood. CDR3 residues: CASSLPQGRNEQFF. In nucleotides, the CDR3 is TGTGCCAGCAGTTTACCCCAGGGGAGGAATGAGCAGTTCTTC.